A single sample gave rise to the 26 T cell receptor beta chains below, sequenced in a study of T cell repertoires in cytomegalovirus infection. TCRdb processed the reads anew with MiXCR; each CDR3 protein has one entry. The table has 450,000 to 600,000 distinct CDR3 sequences, under 55% seen once. These receptors are not linked to any known antigen. Source: cultured PBMCs, taken from culture after CMV antigen stimulation. These receptors came from a human donor in good health (CMV status not recorded). Some clones in this sample may be carry-over from other donors' samples.

The genes are TRBV5-4 and TRBJ2-5; 12 bases are shared with TRBD2. This CDR3 has 15 amino acids. The germline CDR1 and CDR2 sequences are SGHNT and YYREEE (reference sequence). J lost 5 bases, V lost 4 bases, and 6 bases had no gene match. The CDR3 bases are TGTGCCAGCAGCGTTAGGACTAGCGGGGTTGAGACCCAGTACTTC. This encodes CASSVRTSGVETQYF.

This clonotype was counted a few times. The chain is built from TRBV7-8 and TRBJ1-1; D unresolved. CDR1 SGHVS and CDR2 FQNEAQ come from the germline V gene. The CDR3 contains 13 residues. Trimming pared 1 base from V and 3 bases from J, leaving 6 bases between. As DNA, the CDR3 is TGTGCCAGCAGCTTAGTCTGGGACACTGAAGCTTTCTTT. It encodes CASSLVWDTEAFF.

The chain employs TRBV5-4 and TRBJ2-5, with D unresolved. The CDR3 totals 13 residues. Trimming stripped 2 bases from V and 5 bases from J, with 10 bases between. The germline V gene has CDR1 SGHNT and CDR2 YYREEE (reference sequence). CDR3 nucleotides: TGTGCCAGCAGCTTCCCGGGCATGGAGACCCAGTACTTC. Translation gives CASSFPGMETQYF.

This chain connects TRBV14 to TRBJ1-2; the match to TRBD1 covers 10 bases. The CDR3 is 17 amino acids. Germline assignment: CDR1 SGHDN and CDR2 FVKESK. Trimming removed 2 bases from V and 6 bases from J; junction bases left unmatched: 12. For the CDR3, the DNA is TGTGCCAGCAGCCAACTTCGCCGGACTGGGACAGGGGATGGCTACACCTTC. Its translation: CASSQLRRTGTGDGYTF.

This clonotype was counted only a few times. The rearrangement links TRBV7-2 to TRBJ2-2; D unclear. This CDR3 spans 13 amino acids. Trimming stripped 4 bases from V and 5 bases from J, with 8 bases between. The V gene's germline CDR1 is SGHTA and CDR2 FQGNSA. CDR3 coding DNA: TGTGCCAGCAGCTCTACCCCAACCGGGGAGCTGTTTTTT. Protein product: CASSSTPTGELFF.

This clonotype was seen only a few times. The V gene is TRBV19, the J gene TRBJ1-2; tentative D call: TRBD1 (5 bases). Germline V CDR1 and CDR2: LNHDA, SQIVND (reference sequence). This CDR3 is built from 16 residues. With 7 bases removed from V and 0 bases from J, the gap between germline ends came to 18 bases. CDR3 amino acids: CASTWAGVQSNYGYTF. The CDR3 coding sequence is TGTGCCAGTACCTGGGCGGGGGTACAGTCTAACTATGGCTACACCTTC.

The chain combines TRBV5-1 with TRBJ1-1; maybe TRBD1 (6 bases). CDR3 size: 14 residues. With 4 bases removed from V and 10 bases from J, the gap between germline ends came to 20 bases. Germline lookup yields CDR1 SGHRS and CDR2 YFSETQ. DNA of the CDR3: TGCGCCAGCAGCCCAATAGAATACAGGGCGAGAGCTTTCTTT. This codes for CASSPIEYRARAFF.

This clonotype was seen more than once but under ten times. The V and J genes are TRBV11-2 and TRBJ2-1; 8 bases are a match to TRBD2. Germline values: CDR1 SGHAT, CDR2 FQNNGV. V shed 0 bases, J shed 7 bases, and the junction held 8 bases outside the gene matches. The CDR3 contains 16 residues. CDR3 sequence: CASSLEFSGMRNEQFF. CDR3 DNA sequence: TGTGCCAGCAGCTTAGAGTTTAGCGGGATGAGGAATGAGCAGTTCTTC.

The genes are TRBV4-1 and TRBJ1-1, with D unresolved. CDR1 is MGHRA and CDR2 is YSYEKL in the germline V gene. The CDR3 loop spans 16 amino acids. Trimming cost V 0 bases and J 1 base, with 12 bases left between them. The DNA for the CDR3 is TGCGCCAGCAGCCAAGATGTTGGCAATCGGAACACTGAAGCTTTCTTT. It is translated as CASSQDVGNRNTEAFF.

The V and J genes are TRBV30 and TRBJ2-1; a weak D match, TRBD1 (6 bases). V dropped 4 bases and J dropped 12 bases, with 13 bases sitting between them. Germline assignment: CDR1 GTSNPN and CDR2 SVGIG (reference sequence). The length of the CDR3 is 11 residues. Here the CDR3 reads CAWMTGPWQFF. In nucleotides, the CDR3 is TGTGCCTGGATGACAGGCCCCTGGCAGTTCTTC.

This chain joins TRBV6-1 and TRBJ2-1; weak D call: TRBD2 (5 bases). V gave up 2 bases and J gave up 9 bases, with 23 bases separating them. Germline-derived CDR1 and CDR2 are MNHNS and SASEGT. This CDR3 contains 17 residues. The CDR3 nucleotides are TGTGCCAGCAGTGAACGGCCCCACGGGAATTGGAAGGGTGAGCAGTTCTTC. As protein: CASSERPHGNWKGEQFF.

This rearrangement joins TRBV20-1 to TRBJ1-1; perhaps TRBD1 as D (5 bases). V was shortened by 1 base and J by 1 base, with 13 bases between the two germline ends. This CDR3 comprises 15 residues. Germline-derived CDR1 and CDR2 are DFQATT and SNEGSKA (reference sequence). The CDR3 nucleotides are TGCAGTGCTAGAGCCGTAGTACAGGAGAACACTGAAGCTTTCTTT. Its protein is CSARAVVQENTEAFF.

The J gene is TRBJ2-1, the V gene TRBV7-6; D gene uncertain. The CDR3 contains 14 residues. V lost 0 bases to trimming and J lost 7 bases, with 10 bases between them. Germline loops: CDR1 SGHVS, CDR2 FNYEAQ. CDR3 region: CASSLATYGNEQFF. In DNA form, the CDR3 reads TGTGCCAGCAGCTTAGCTACTTATGGGAATGAGCAGTTCTTC.

There are a few counts of this clonotype. The chain uses TRBV12-3 or TRBV12-4 and TRBJ1-2; D gene ambiguous. CDR3 size: 15 residues. Trimming took off 1 base at V and 2 bases at J, with 11 bases between the two ends. CDR3 bases: TGTGCCAGCAGTTTAGACCCAGGAAAAAACTATGGCTACACCTTC. Its protein is CASSLDPGKNYGYTF.

This clonotype was recorded at least ten times. The V call is TRBV7-2, the J call TRBJ2-1; D possibly corresponds to TRBD2 (5 bases). The V and J ends lost 2 bases and 7 bases respectively, with 9 bases between them. Germline CDR1 and CDR2: SGHTA and FQGNSA. CDR3 length equals 13 residues. The CDR3 DNA is TGTGCCAGCAGCTTACGGCGGAGGAATGAGCAGTTCTTC. Translation gives CASSLRRRNEQFF.

The chain has TRBV6-2 or TRBV6-3 and TRBJ1-5, with 9 bases identical to TRBD1. The CDR3 is 15 residues long. The germline CDR1 and CDR2 sequences are MNHEY and SVGEGT. With 6 bases clipped from V and 6 bases from J, the junction kept 9 bases outside the gene matches. Here the CDR3 DNA reads TGTGCCAGCAGCAGGACAGGGGAAAGCTTTCAGCCCCAGCATTTT. Amino acids: CASSRTGESFQPQHF.

This chain uses TRBV11-2 with TRBJ2-2; a weak D match, TRBD2 (5 bases). The CDR3 runs 16 residues. Germline V gene lookup returns CDR1 SGHAT and CDR2 FQNNGV. The V end lost 1 base, the J end lost 4 bases, and 13 bases lay between the germline ends. The chain's CDR3 is CASSLVRSGITGELFF. The CDR3 region has the DNA TGTGCCAGCAGCTTAGTTCGTTCGGGGATCACCGGGGAGCTGTTTTTT.

The chain couples TRBV18 to TRBJ2-1; 7 nucleotides agree with TRBD2. Germline CDR1 KGHSH, CDR2 LQKENI. V dropped 0 bases and J dropped 3; count of bases not matched to a gene: 5. There are 16 residues in the CDR3. The CDR3 nucleotides are TGTGCCAGCTCACCACCCGGGACTACGGACTACAATGAGCAGTTCTTC. This sequence encodes CASSPPGTTDYNEQFF.

The rearrangement links TRBV4-1 to TRBJ2-3; 10 positions agree with TRBD1. The trim removed 2 bases at V and 4 bases at J, leaving 12 bases unmatched. CDR3 length: 18 amino acids. CDR1 and CDR2 (germline): MGHRA, YSYEKL. CDR3 region: CASSQYYSGTGESDTQYF. CDR3 DNA: TGCGCCAGCAGCCAATACTATTCCGGGACAGGGGAATCAGATACGCAGTATTTT.

The J gene is TRBJ2-3, the V gene TRBV11-3; D tentatively fits TRBD1 or TRBD2 (5 bases each). There are 14 residues in the CDR3. Germline V gene data show CDR1 as SGHNT and CDR2 as YENEEA. The germline V and J ends were trimmed by 5 bases and 0 bases, with 9 bases remaining between them. The chain's CDR3 is CASSTGPSTDTQYF. CDR3 DNA: TGTGCCAGCAGCACGGGACCAAGCACAGATACGCAGTATTTT.

The chain couples TRBV5-6 to TRBJ1-1, with D unresolved. There are 14 residues in the CDR3. Trimming shortened V by 0 bases and J by 3 bases, and 9 bases separated the two germline ends. The germline V gene has CDR1 SGHDT and CDR2 YYEEEE. The CDR3 DNA is TGTGCCAGCAGCTTGGTACGCTGGGACACTGAAGCTTTCTTT. Translated, it gives CASSLVRWDTEAFF.

This sequence joins TRBV6-5 and TRBJ1-1; D is ambiguous. The CDR3 extends over 14 amino acids. Trimming cost V 0 bases and J 1 base, with 6 bases left between them. From germline, CDR1 is MNHEY and CDR2 SVGAGI. The CDR3 DNA sequence: TGTGCCAGCAGTTACTCTAGGAGGAACACTGAAGCTTTCTTT. Protein: CASSYSRRNTEAFF.

The rearrangement joins TRBV2 to TRBJ2-7, with D possibly TRBD1 on 5 matching bases. Germline CDR1 and CDR2: SNHLY and FYNNEI. V lost 7 bases and J lost 1, with 20 bases in between. The CDR3 is made up of 16 amino acids. The CDR3 is CASNTPRTQKSYEQYF. The CDR3 DNA reads TGTGCCAGCAATACCCCTAGGACACAAAAATCCTACGAGCAGTACTTC.

The chain recombines TRBV2 with TRBJ2-1; possible D gene TRBD1, 5 bases. The CDR3 runs to 16 residues. V dropped 6 bases and J dropped 1 base, with 16 bases sitting between them. CDR1 is SNHLY and CDR2 is FYNNEI in the germline V gene. CDR3 region: CASRDNTGASYNEQFF. The CDR3 nucleotides read TGTGCCAGCAGAGATAATACAGGAGCGTCCTACAATGAGCAGTTCTTC.

The genes are TRBV12-3 or TRBV12-4 and TRBJ1-5, with D possibly being TRBD1 (5 bases). The CDR3 has 12 residues. Trimming cost V 5 bases and J 9 bases, with 11 bases left between them. This chain's CDR3 is CASSKGGGPQHF. Written as DNA, the CDR3 is TGTGCCAGCAGTAAAGGCGGGGGGCCCCAGCATTTT.

This clonotype has a handful of counts. The chain recombines TRBV5-6 with TRBJ1-1; D is unclear. The CDR3 totals 16 residues. V dropped 3 bases and J dropped 3 bases, with 18 bases sitting between them. Germline values: CDR1 SGHDT, CDR2 YYEEEE. CDR3 nucleotide sequence: TGTGCCAGCAGCTGGGAGGGTGGAGGGATAGACACTGAAGCTTTCTTT. This sequence encodes CASSWEGGGIDTEAFF.